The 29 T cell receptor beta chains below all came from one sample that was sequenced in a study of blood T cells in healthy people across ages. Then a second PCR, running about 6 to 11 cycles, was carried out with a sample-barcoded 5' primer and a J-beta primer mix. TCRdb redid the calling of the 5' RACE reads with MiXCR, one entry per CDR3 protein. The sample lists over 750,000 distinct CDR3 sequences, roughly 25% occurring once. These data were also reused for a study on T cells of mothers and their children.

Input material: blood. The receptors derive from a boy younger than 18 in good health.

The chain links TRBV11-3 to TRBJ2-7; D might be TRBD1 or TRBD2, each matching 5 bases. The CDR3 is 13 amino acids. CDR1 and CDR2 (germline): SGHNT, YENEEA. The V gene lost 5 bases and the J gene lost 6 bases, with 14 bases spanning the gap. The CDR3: CASSGTTASEQYF. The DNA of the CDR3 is TGTGCCAGCAGCGGGACGACGGCGTCCGAGCAGTACTTC.

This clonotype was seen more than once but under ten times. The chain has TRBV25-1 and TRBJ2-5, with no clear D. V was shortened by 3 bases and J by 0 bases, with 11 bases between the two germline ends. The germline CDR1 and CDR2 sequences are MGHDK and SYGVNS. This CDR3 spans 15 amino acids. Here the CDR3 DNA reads TGTGCCAGCAGTGACCCCGGGTGGGACCAAGAGACCCAGTACTTC. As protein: CASSDPGWDQETQYF.

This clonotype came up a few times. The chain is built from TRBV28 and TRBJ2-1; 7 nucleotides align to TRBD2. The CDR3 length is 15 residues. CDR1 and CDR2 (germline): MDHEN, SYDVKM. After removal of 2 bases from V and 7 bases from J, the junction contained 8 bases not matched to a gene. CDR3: CASSLREVDGNEQFF. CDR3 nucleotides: TGTGCCAGCAGTTTACGGGAGGTCGACGGGAATGAGCAGTTCTTC.

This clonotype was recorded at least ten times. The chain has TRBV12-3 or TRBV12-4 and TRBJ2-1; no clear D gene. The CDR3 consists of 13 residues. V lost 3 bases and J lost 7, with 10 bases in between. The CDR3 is CASSLSLGNEQFF. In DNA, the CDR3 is TGTGCCAGCAGTTTGAGCCTTGGGAATGAGCAGTTCTTC.

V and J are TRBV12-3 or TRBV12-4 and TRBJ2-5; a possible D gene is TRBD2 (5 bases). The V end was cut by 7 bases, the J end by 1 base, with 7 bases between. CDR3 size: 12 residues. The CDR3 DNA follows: TGTGCCAGCATGGGAGCCCAAGAGACCCAGTACTTC. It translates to CASMGAQETQYF.

The CDR3 DNA sequence: TGCAGCGTTGAAGAGGGTGAAAAACTGTTTTTT. Amino acid sequence: CSVEEGEKLFF. The chain carries TRBV29-1 and TRBJ1-4; unclear D gene. Germline-derived CDR1 and CDR2 are SQVTM and ANQGSEA. Deletions cut 0 bases from V and 7 bases from J, with 3 bases between. The CDR3 is made up of 11 amino acids. The full variable domain, rest sourced from reference TRBV29-1 and TRBJ1-4, is SAVISQKPSRDICQRGTSLTIQCQVDSQVTMMFWYRQQPGQSLTLIATANQGSEATYESGFVIDKFPISRPNLTFSTLTVSNMSPEDSSIYLCSVEEGEKLFFGSGTQLSVL.

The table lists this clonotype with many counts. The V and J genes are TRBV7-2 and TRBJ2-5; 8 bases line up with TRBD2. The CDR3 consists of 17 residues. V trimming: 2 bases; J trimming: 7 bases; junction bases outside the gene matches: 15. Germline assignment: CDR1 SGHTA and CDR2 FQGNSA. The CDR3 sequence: CASSLPTTSGPSGTQYF. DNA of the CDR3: TGTGCCAGCAGCTTACCCACTACTAGCGGACCTTCAGGGACCCAGTACTTC.

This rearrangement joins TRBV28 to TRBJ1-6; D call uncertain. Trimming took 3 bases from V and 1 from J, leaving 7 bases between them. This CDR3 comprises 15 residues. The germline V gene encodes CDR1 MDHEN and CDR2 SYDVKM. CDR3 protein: CASSFAVSYNSPLHF. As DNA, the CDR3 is TGTGCCAGCAGTTTTGCTGTATCCTATAATTCACCCCTCCACTTT.

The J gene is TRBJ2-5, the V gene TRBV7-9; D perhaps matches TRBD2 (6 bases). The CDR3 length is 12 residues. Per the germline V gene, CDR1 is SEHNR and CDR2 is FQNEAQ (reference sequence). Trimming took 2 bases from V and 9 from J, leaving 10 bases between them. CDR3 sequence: CASSLLGEAQYF. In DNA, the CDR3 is TGTGCCAGCAGCTTATTGGGGGAGGCCCAGTACTTC. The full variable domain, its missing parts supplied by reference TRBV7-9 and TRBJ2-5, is DTGVSQNPRHKITKRGQNVTFRCDPISEHNRLYWYRQTLGQGPEFLTYFQNEAQLEKSRLLSDRFSAERPKGSFSTLEIQRTEQGDSAMYLCASSLLGEAQYFGPGTRLLVL.

The CDR3 DNA reads as TGTGCCAGCAGTCCCGATGGACAGGGCAGACGAGGCATTCAGTACTTC. Encoded protein: CASSPDGQGRRGIQYF. V usage is TRBV2 and J usage is TRBJ2-4; 8 nucleotides match TRBD1. The germline CDR1 and CDR2 sequences are SNHLY and FYNNEI. This CDR3 comprises 16 residues. With 5 bases clipped from V and 9 bases from J, the junction kept 15 bases outside the gene matches.

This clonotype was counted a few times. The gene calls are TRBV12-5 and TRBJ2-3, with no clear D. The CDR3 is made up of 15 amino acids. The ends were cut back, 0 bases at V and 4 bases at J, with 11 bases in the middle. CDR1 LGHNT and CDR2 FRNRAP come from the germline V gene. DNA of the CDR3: TGTGCTAGTGGTTTGGTACTAAGGATTGCAGATACGCAGTATTTT. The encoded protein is CASGLVLRIADTQYF. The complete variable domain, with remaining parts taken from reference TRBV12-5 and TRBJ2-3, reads DARVTQTPRHKVTEMGQEVTMRCQPILGHNTVFWYRQTMMQGLELLAYFRNRAPLDDSGMPKDRFSAEMPDATLATLKIQPSEPRDSAVYFCASGLVLRIADTQYFGPGTRLTVL.

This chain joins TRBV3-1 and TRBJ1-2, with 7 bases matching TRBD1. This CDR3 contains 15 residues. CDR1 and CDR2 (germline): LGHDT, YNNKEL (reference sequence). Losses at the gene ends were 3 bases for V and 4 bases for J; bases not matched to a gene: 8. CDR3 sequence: CASSHDRVLPYGYTF. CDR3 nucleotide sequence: TGTGCCAGCAGCCATGACAGGGTCCTACCCTATGGCTACACCTTC.

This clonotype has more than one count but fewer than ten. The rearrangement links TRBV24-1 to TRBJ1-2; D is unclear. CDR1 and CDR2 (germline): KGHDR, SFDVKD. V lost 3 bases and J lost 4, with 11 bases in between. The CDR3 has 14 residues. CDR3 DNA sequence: TGTGCCACCAGTGATCCCTATTCGGTCTATGGCTACACCTTC. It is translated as CATSDPYSVYGYTF.

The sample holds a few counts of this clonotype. CDR3 loop: CASSGGQSSYNEQFF. The DNA of the CDR3 is TGTGCCAGCAGTGGGGGACAAAGCTCCTACAATGAGCAGTTCTTC. The chain combines TRBV2 with TRBJ2-1; D perhaps matches TRBD1 (6 bases). This CDR3 spans 15 amino acids. The ends were cut back, 4 bases at V and 0 bases at J, with 10 bases in the middle. CDR1 SNHLY and CDR2 FYNNEI come from the germline V gene. The variable domain in full, with the rest retrieved from reference TRBV2 and TRBJ2-1, is EPEVTQTPSHQVTQMGQEVILRCVPISNHLYFYWYRQILGQKVEFLVSFYNNEISEKSEIFDDQFSVERPDGSNFTLKIRSTKLEDSAMYFCASSGGQSSYNEQFFGPGTRLTVL.

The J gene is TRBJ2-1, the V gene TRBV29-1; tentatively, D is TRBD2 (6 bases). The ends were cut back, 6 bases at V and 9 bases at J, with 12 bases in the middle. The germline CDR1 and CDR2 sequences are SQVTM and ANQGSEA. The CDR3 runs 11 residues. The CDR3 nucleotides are TGCAGCGTGATAGGGACTTCTGAGCAGTTCTTC. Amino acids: CSVIGTSEQFF.

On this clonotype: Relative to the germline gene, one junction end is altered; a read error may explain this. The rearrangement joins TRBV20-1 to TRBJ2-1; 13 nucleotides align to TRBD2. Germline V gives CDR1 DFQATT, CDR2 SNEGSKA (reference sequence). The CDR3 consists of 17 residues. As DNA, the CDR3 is TGTAGTGCTACCTGGACTAGCGGGAGAGGTTCCTACAATGAGCAGTTCTTC. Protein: CSATWTSGRGSYNEQFF.

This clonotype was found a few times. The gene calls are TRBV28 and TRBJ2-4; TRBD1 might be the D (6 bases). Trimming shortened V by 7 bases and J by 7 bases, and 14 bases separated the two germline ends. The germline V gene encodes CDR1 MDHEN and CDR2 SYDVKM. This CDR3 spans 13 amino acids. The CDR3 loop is CASTLTQGNIQYF. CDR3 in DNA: TGTGCCAGCACACTAACGCAGGGGAACATTCAGTACTTC. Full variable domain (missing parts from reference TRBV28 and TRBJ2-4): DVKVTQSSRYLVKRTGEKVFLECVQDMDHENMFWYRQDPGLGLRLIYFSYDVKMKEKGDIPEGYSVSREKKERFSLILESASTNQTSMYLCASTLTQGNIQYFGAGTRLSVL.

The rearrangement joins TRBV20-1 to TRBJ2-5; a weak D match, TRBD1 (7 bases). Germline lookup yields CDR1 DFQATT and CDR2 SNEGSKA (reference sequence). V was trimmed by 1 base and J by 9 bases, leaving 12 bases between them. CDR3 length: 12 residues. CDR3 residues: CSARVTRGAQYF. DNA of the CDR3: TGCAGTGCTAGAGTAACCAGGGGGGCCCAGTACTTC.

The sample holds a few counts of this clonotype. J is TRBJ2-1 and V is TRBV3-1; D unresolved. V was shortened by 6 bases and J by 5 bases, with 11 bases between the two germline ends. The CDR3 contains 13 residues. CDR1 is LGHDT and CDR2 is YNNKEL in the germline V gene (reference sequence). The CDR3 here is CASSLTNNNEQFF. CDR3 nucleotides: TGTGCCAGCAGTCTTACTAACAACAATGAGCAGTTCTTC.

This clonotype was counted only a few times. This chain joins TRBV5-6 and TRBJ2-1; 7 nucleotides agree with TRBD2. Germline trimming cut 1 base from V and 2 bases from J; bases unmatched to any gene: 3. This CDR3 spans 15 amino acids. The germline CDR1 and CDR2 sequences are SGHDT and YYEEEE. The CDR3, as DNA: TGTGCCAGCAGCTTGAAAGGGAGGGCCTACAATGAGCAGTTCTTC. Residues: CASSLKGRAYNEQFF.

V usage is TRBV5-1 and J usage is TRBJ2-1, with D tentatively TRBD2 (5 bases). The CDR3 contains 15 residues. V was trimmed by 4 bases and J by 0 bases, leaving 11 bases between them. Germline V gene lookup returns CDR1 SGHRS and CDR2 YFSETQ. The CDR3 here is CASSQPGISYNEQFF. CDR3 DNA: TGCGCCAGCAGCCAACCGGGGATCTCCTACAATGAGCAGTTCTTC.

For the CDR3, the DNA is TGCAGTGCCAAAGGGACTAGCGGGACCCACTACAATGAGCAGTTCTTC. Translated, it gives CSAKGTSGTHYNEQFF. The chain couples TRBV20-1 to TRBJ2-1; 13 positions agree with TRBD2. The CDR3 runs 16 residues. V lost 6 bases and J lost 3; bases outside the gene matches: 8. CDR1 is DFQATT, CDR2 SNEGSKA, per germline (reference sequence).

The CDR3 spells CASSFPRVSNTEAFF. Written as DNA, the CDR3 is TGTGCCAGCAGCTTCCCAAGGGTCAGCAACACTGAAGCTTTCTTT. The rearrangement joins TRBV7-9 to TRBJ1-1, with unresolved D. CDR3 length equals 15 residues. V was pared by 3 bases and J by 2 bases, with 13 bases between. Germline V CDR1 and CDR2: SEHNR, FQNEAQ (reference sequence). The variable domain in full, completed from reference TRBV7-9 and TRBJ1-1, reads DTGVSQNPRHKITKRGQNVTFRCDPISEHNRLYWYRQTLGQGPEFLTYFQNEAQLEKSRLLSDRFSAERPKGSFSTLEIQRTEQGDSAMYLCASSFPRVSNTEAFFGQGTRLTVV.

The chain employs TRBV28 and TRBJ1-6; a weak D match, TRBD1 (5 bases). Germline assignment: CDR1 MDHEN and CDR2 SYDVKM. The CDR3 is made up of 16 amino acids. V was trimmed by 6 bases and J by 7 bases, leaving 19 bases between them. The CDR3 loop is CASRVSDPGGNSPLHF. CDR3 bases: TGTGCCAGCAGAGTCTCCGACCCGGGGGGAAATTCACCCCTCCACTTT.

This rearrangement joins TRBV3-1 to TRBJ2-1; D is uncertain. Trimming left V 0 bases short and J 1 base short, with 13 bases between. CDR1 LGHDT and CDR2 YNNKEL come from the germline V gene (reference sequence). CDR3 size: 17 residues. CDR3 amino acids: CASSQEGGSLSYNEQFF. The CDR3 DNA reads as TGTGCCAGCAGCCAAGAAGGTGGCAGTTTGTCCTACAATGAGCAGTTCTTC.

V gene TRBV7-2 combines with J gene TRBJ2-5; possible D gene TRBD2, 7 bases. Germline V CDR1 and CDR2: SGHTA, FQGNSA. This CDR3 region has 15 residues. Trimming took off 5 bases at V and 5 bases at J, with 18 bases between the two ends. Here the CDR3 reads CASSGSGGPVETQYF. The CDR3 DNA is TGTGCCAGCAGCGGATCCGGGGGGCCTGTGGAGACCCAGTACTTC. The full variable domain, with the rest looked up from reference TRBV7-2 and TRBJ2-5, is GAGVSQSPSNKVTEKGKDVELRCDPISGHTALYWYRQSLGQGLEFLIYFQGNSAPDKSGLPSDRFSAERTGGSVSTLTIQRTQQEDSAVYLCASSGSGGPVETQYFGPGTRLLVL.

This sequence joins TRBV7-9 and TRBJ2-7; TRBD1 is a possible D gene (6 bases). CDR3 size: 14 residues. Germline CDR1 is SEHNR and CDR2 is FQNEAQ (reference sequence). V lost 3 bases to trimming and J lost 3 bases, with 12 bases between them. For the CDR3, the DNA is TGTGCCAGCAGCTTCCGGACAGAAGGCTACGAGCAGTACTTC. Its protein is CASSFRTEGYEQYF.

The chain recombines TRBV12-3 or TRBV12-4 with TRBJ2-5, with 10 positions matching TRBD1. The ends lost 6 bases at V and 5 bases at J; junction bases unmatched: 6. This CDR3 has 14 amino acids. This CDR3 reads CASSDRGPVETQYF. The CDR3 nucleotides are TGTGCCAGCAGCGACAGGGGGCCGGTGGAGACCCAGTACTTC.

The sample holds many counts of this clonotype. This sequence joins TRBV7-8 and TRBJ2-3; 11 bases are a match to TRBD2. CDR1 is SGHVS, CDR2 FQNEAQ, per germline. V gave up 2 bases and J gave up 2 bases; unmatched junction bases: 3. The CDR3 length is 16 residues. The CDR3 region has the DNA TGTGCCAGCAGCTTACCTAGCGGGGGGTACACAGATACGCAGTATTTT. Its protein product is CASSLPSGGYTDTQYF.